What follows are 9 T cell receptor beta chains derived from one specimen sequenced in a study of CD8 T cells in Susac syndrome. RNA, at 0.5 to 1 ug, was reverse transcribed with random hexamers. MiXCR, applied by TCRdb to the immunoSEQ multiplex PCR reads, yields one record per CDR3 protein. The sample lists 350,000 to 550,000 distinct CDR3 sequences, around 85% occurring once. Sequencing was performed on CD8+ T cells from PBMCs. These receptors originate from a human donor with multiple sclerosis.

The chain is built from TRBV27 and TRBJ2-2, with no clear D. There are 14 residues in the CDR3. The V end was cut by 5 bases, the J end by 0 bases, with 7 bases between. The germline V gene has CDR1 MNHEY and CDR2 SMNVEV (reference sequence). CDR3 amino acids: CASSPLANTGELFF. CDR3 sequence (DNA): TGTGCCAGCAGTCCCCTAGCGAACACCGGGGAGCTGTTTTTT.

This clonotype was picked up one time. The V and J genes are TRBV24-1 and TRBJ2-3; 8 nucleotides line up with TRBD2. Per the germline V gene, CDR1 is KGHDR and CDR2 is SFDVKD. V shed 3 bases, J shed 1 base, and the junction held 2 bases outside the gene matches. This CDR3 comprises 15 residues. CDR3 nucleotides: TGTGCCACCAGTGATAAACTAGCGGGCACAGATACGCAGTATTTT. Translating gives CATSDKLAGTDTQYF.

This clonotype appeared a single time. J is TRBJ1-6 and V is TRBV5-1; D ambiguous. The CDR3 has 16 amino acids. Germline CDR1 reads SGHRS; CDR2 reads YFSETQ. The V and J ends lost 3 bases and 10 bases respectively, with 20 bases between them. The CDR3 spells CASSSTAGSLGSPLHF. The CDR3 DNA sequence: TGCGCCAGCAGCTCTACCGCCGGGAGCCTTGGGTCACCCCTCCACTTT.

This clonotype was seen once. The rearrangement uses TRBV29-1 and TRBJ2-1; TRBD2 matches at 11 bases. There are 15 residues in the CDR3. The J segment lost 4 bases and the V segment lost 1 base, leaving 3 bases of the junction unmatched. Germline V lookup: CDR1 SQVTM, CDR2 ANQGSEA. The CDR3 sequence is CSVEGTSGRYNEQFF. The CDR3 DNA follows: TGCAGCGTTGAAGGGACTAGCGGGCGGTACAATGAGCAGTTCTTC.

The chain employs TRBV11-2 and TRBJ1-3; D might be TRBD1 (6 bases). The CDR3 runs 14 residues. Germline assignment: CDR1 SGHAT and CDR2 FQNNGV. Trimming cost V 6 bases and J 7 bases, with 16 bases left between them. The CDR3 is CASSSSAGENTIYF. CDR3 in DNA: TGTGCCAGCAGTTCCTCGGCAGGGGAGAACACCATATATTTT.

Notes on this clonotype: Given a much more abundant clone one base away, this may be a read error. The CDR3 does not end in the conserved phenylalanine or tryptophan, so this is likely a read error. This chain uses TRBV27 with TRBJ2-7; D might be TRBD1 (5 bases). The CDR3 extends over 13 amino acids. Germline loops: CDR1 MNHEY, CDR2 SMNVEV (reference sequence). Trimming took 3 bases from V and 1 from J, leaving 7 bases between them. The CDR3 loop reads CASSLAGSYEQYL. CDR3 DNA: TGTGCCAGCAGTTTGGCAGGGTCCTACGAGCAGTACCTC.

The chain employs TRBV2 and TRBJ2-7; D is possibly TRBD1 (5 bases). Germline lookup yields CDR1 SNHLY and CDR2 FYNNEI. Trimming stripped 2 bases from V and 0 bases from J, with 17 bases between. The CDR3 is 17 amino acids. CDR3 nucleotide sequence: TGTGCCAGCAGTGAAAGTCTATTTCGTAGGGGCTCCTACGAGCAGTACTTC. Amino acid sequence: CASSESLFRRGSYEQYF.

J is TRBJ1-1 and V is TRBV13; D remains ambiguous. The CDR3 runs to 12 residues. The germline gives CDR1 PRHDT, CDR2 FYEKMQ (reference sequence). V lost 1 base and J 5 bases, leaving 5 bases between the germline ends. This CDR3 is CASSLAQTEAFF. CDR3 sequence (DNA): TGTGCCAGCAGCTTAGCCCAGACTGAAGCTTTCTTT.

V gene TRBV4-1 combines with J gene TRBJ2-7; TRBD1 aligns across 11 bases. Germline V CDR1 and CDR2: MGHRA, YSYEKL. The CDR3 length is 16 residues. J lost 0 bases, V lost 0 bases, and 1 base had no gene match. The CDR3 region has the DNA TGCGCCAGCAGCCAAGAGGGGACAGGGGGCTCCTACGAGCAGTACTTC. This gives the protein CASSQEGTGGSYEQYF.